This entry concerns a single T cell receptor beta chain. Its antigen is currently unknown. Measured with immunoSEQ multiplex PCR; TCRdb has only the in-frame clones, and not every one. The sample lists roughly 86,000 clones, around 83% occurring once. This CDR3 has 13 amino acids. Trimming took off 5 bases at V and 4 bases at J, with 9 bases between the two ends. Germline V gives CDR1 SQVTM, CDR2 ANQGSEA. This entry comes from a study of radiotherapy plus CTLA-4 blockade in lung cancer. At the level of the study: Disease control reached more than 25%, with objective responses in over 15%.

Focal radiation plus CTLA-4 blockade with ipilimumab was given to patients with chemo-refractory metastatic non-small-cell lung cancer. Study observations and caveats: Response was reportedly best predicted by early blood T cell clone dynamics, with interferon-beta. The study found tumor-derived TCR clones expanded in blood after radiotherapy plus ipilimumab.

This receptor was identified in a human donor with non-small cell lung cancer who had stable disease on radiotherapy plus ipilimumab. The starting material was peripheral blood, obtained from a patient treated with radiotherapy plus ipilimumab. The chain employs TRBV29-1 and TRBJ2-6; D ambiguous. The CDR3 is CSVIVGGANVLTF. Here the CDR3 DNA reads TGCAGCGTTATTGTTGGGGGGGCCAACGTCCTGACTTTC.